The source of this TCR beta chain is a study of control samples from healthy donors and cancer patients. The V end lost 0 bases, the J end lost 5 bases, and 8 bases lay between the germline ends. CDR1 and CDR2 (germline): SGHNT, YYREEE (reference sequence). The CDR3 runs 13 residues. The protocol was immunoSEQ multiplex PCR, while the TCRdb copy is restricted to in-frame clones and leaves out a portion. The sample includes about 110,000 clones, 90% of them seen just once. This sequence was found in a human donor in good health. The donor label of this sample is uncertain. Sequenced: blood. The chain joins TRBV5-4 to TRBJ1-2, with TRBD1 as a possible D gene (5 bases). CDR3 DNA sequence: TGTGCCAGCAGCTTGGGACAGAGGTATGGCTACACCTTC. Translation gives CASSLGQRYGYTF. The full variable domain, rest sourced from reference TRBV5-4 and TRBJ1-2, is ETGVTQSPTHLIKTRGQQVTLRCSSQSGHNTVSWYQQALGQGPQFIFQYYREEENGRGNFPPRFSGLQFPNYSSELNVNALELDDSALYLCASSLGQRYGYTFGSGTRLTVV.